Sequencing of this T cell receptor beta chain was carried out in a study of OX40 agonist ivuxolimab in advanced cancers. The overall study: A male proportion of 82.7% was recorded, with mean age around 64 years and range roughly 20 to 85. Patients with prior anti-PD-1, anti-PD-L1 or anti-CTLA-4 therapy were eligible; less than 50% had some.

The timepoints at which blood was sampled were baseline, cycle 4 day 1, and cycle 7 day 1. Study-level results: Doses of 0.1 to 3.0 mg/kg were accompanied by clonal expansion of CD4+ and CD8+ blood T cells by week 6.

Libraries were prepared by immunoSEQ multiplex PCR; TCRdb keeps only in-frame clonotypes and omits some of them. Of more than 60,000 clones in the sample, about three quarters were seen once. This CDR3 contains 16 residues. Germline V gives CDR1 KGHSH, CDR2 LQKENI. J gave up 6 bases and V 2 bases, and 11 bases lay outside the gene matches. For this clone: Its antigen is as yet unknown.

The specimen comprised CD4+ or CD8+ T cells sorted from blood, sampled in a trial of the OX40 agonist ivuxolimab. This sequence joins TRBV18 and TRBJ2-7, with 9 bases matching TRBD1. The sequence was obtained from an adult with an advanced solid tumor such as melanoma, head and neck, liver or kidney cancer. DNA of the CDR3: TGTGCCAGCTCACCAACGGCAATACAGGGGGCAGGCGAGCAGTACTTC. It encodes CASSPTAIQGAGEQYF.